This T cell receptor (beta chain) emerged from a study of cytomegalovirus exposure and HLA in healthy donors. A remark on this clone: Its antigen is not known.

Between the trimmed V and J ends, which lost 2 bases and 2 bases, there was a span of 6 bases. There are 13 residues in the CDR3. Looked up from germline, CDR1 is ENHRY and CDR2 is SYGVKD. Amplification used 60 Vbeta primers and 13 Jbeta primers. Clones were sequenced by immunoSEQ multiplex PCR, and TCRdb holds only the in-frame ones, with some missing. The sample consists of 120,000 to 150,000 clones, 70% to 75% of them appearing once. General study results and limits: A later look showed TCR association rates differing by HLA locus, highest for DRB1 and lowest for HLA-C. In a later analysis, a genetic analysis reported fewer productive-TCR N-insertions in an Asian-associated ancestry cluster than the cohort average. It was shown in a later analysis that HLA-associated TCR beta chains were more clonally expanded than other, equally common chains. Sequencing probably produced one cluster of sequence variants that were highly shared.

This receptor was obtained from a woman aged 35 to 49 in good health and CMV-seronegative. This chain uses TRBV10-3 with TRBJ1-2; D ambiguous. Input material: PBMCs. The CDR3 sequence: CAISESLNYGYTF. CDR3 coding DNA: TGTGCCATCAGTGAGAGCCTGAACTATGGCTACACCTTC.